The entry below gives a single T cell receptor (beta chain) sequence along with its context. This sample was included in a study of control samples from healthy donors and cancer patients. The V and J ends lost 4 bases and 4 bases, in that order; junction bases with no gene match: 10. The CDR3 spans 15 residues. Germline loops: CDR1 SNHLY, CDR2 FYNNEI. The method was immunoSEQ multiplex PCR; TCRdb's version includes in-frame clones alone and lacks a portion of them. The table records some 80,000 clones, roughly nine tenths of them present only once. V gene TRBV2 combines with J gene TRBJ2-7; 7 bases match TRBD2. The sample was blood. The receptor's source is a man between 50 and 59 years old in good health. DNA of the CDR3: TGTGCCAGCAGTGGGTCAAGGACTAGAGCTTACGAGCAGTACTTC. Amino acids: CASSGSRTRAYEQYF.